The 4 T cell receptor beta chains in this list originate from one sample, sequenced in a study of vaccination and CD4 T cells after COVID-19. An Oncomine TCR Beta short-read assay was used to sequence the DNA from cultured CD4+ T cells. TCRdb re-analysed the PCR reads in MiXCR, keeping a single row per CDR3 protein. The data hold 8,500 to 10,000 distinct CDR3 sequences, with approximately 57% observed a single time. As for treatment: approximately 9-day PBMC culture with coronavirus spike peptide pools or control peptides (ViraFEST assay). Investigators obtained the unexposed donor's CD4+ T cells before the COVID-19 pandemic (2011-2018). These TCRs are of unknown antigen specificity. The material sequenced was CD4+ T cells from blood, cultured in vitro. Receptors were obtained from a human donor in good health.

This sequence joins TRBV7-2 and TRBJ1-2; D is perhaps TRBD1 (5 bases). This CDR3 is built from 16 residues. Germline V gene sequence: CDR1 SGHTA, CDR2 FQGNSA. Between the trimmed V and J ends, which lost 1 base and 0 bases, there was a span of 12 bases. CDR3 nucleotides: TGTGCCAGCAGCTTAGTTGCCCAGGGACCTAACTATGGCTACACCTTC. It codes for CASSLVAQGPNYGYTF. Together with reference TRBV7-2 and TRBJ1-2, the CDR3 gives the full variable domain: GAGVSQSPSNKVTEKGKDVELRCDPISGHTALYWYRQSLGQGLEFLIYFQGNSAPDKSGLPSDRFSAERTGGSVSTLTIQRTQQEDSAVYLCASSLVAQGPNYGYTFGSGTRLTVV.

The rearrangement uses TRBV6-1 and TRBJ2-3; TRBD2 aligns across 12 bases. CDR1 is MNHNS, CDR2 SASEGT, per germline. The CDR3 has 16 amino acids. Trimming removed 7 bases from V and 6 bases from J; junction bases left unmatched: 11. For the CDR3, the DNA is TGTGCCAGCACCAGGACTAGCGGGGATACCGGTGATACGCAGTATTTT. This translates into CASTRTSGDTGDTQYF.

This chain connects TRBV12-3 or TRBV12-4 to TRBJ1-2, with D possibly TRBD1 on 5 matching bases. This CDR3 contains 12 residues. With 6 bases removed from V and 7 bases from J, the gap between germline ends came to 12 bases. DNA for the CDR3: TGTGCCAGCAGGCGATCGGGGCTTGGCTACACCTTC. Encoded protein: CASRRSGLGYTF.

This clonotype showed up just once. The rearrangement uses TRBV24-1 and TRBJ2-5, with TRBD1 matching over 7 bases. The CDR3 consists of 17 residues. CDR1 is KGHDR, CDR2 SFDVKD, per germline. V gave up 2 bases and J gave up 4 bases; unmatched junction bases: 12. The DNA of the CDR3 is TGTGCCACCAGTGATTCCGGCTATAGGGGGCCGGGAGAGACCCAGTACTTC. Protein product: CATSDSGYRGPGETQYF.